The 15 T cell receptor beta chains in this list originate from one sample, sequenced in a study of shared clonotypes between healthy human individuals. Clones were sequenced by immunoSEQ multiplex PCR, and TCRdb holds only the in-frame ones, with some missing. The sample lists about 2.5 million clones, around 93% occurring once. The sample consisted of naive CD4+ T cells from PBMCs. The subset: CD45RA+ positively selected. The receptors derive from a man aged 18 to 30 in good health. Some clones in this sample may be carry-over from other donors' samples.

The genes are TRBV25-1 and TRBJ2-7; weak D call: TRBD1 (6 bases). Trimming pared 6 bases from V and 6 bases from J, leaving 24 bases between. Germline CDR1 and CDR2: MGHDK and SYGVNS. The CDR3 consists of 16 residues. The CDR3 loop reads CASRKPGHRFWLEQYF. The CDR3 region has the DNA TGTGCCAGCAGGAAACCGGGACACCGCTTTTGGCTCGAGCAGTACTTC.

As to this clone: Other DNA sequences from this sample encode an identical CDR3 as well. The CDR3 sequence is CASSLGLAGGEQFF. Written as DNA, the CDR3 is TGTGCCAGCAGCTTGGGCCTAGCGGGAGGTGAGCAGTTCTTC. V and J are TRBV5-4 and TRBJ2-1; 11 positions agree with TRBD2. The germline gives CDR1 SGHNT, CDR2 YYREEE (reference sequence). Losses at the gene ends were 0 bases for V and 9 bases for J; bases not matched to a gene: 2. The CDR3 is made up of 14 amino acids.

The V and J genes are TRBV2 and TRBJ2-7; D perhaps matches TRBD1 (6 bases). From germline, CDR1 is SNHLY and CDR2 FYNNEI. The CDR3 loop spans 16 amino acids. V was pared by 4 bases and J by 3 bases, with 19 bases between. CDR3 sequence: CASSGPTGRGFYEQYF. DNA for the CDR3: TGTGCCAGCAGTGGCCCGACAGGTAGGGGTTTCTACGAGCAGTACTTC.

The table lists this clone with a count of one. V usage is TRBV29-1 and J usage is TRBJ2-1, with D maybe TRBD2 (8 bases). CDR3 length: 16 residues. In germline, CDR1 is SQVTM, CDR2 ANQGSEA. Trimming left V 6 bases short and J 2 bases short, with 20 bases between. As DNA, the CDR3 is TGCAGCGTCAGGGGGGAGCGGGAGATAGCCTACAATGAGCAGTTCTTC. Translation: CSVRGEREIAYNEQFF.

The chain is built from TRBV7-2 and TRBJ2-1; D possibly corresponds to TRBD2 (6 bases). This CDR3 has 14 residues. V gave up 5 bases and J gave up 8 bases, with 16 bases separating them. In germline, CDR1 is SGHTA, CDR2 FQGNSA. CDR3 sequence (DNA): TGTGCCAGCAGCCCGGGACTCCCCTCAGATGAGCAGTTCTTC. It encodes CASSPGLPSDEQFF.

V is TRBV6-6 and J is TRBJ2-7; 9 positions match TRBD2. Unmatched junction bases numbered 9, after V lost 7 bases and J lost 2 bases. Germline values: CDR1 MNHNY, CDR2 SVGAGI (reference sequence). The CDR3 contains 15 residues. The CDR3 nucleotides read TGTGCCAGCAAAAAACTAGCGGGCTTCACCTACGAGCAGTACTTC. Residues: CASKKLAGFTYEQYF.

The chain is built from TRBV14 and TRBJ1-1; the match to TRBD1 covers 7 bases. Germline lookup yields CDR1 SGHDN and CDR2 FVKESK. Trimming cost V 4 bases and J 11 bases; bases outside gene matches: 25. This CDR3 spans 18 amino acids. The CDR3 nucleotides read TGTGCCAGCAGCCTTAGACAGGGAAGGAGGGCGTCGGGGTTTGCCGCTTTCTTT. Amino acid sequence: CASSLRQGRRASGFAAFF.

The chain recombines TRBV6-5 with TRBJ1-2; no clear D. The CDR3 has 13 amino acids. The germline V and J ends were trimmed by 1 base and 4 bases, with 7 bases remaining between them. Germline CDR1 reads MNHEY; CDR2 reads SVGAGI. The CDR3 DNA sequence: TGTGCCAGCAGTTACTTACAGACCTATGGCTACACCTTC. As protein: CASSYLQTYGYTF.

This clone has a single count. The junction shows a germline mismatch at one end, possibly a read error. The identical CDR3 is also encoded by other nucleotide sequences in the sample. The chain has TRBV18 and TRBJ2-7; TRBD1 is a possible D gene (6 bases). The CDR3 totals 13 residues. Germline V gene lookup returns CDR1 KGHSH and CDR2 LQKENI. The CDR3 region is CASSPRTVYEQYF. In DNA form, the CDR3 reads TGTGCCAGCTCGCCACGGACAGTCTACGAGCAGTACTTC.

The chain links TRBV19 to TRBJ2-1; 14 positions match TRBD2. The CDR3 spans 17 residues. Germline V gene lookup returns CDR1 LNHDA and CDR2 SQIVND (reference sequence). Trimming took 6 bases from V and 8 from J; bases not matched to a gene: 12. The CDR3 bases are TGTGCCAGTAGGCCTCCCCCGGGACTAGCGGGAGTTTATGAGCAGTTCTTC. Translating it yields CASRPPPGLAGVYEQFF.

This CDR3 is CASSSLSGLQIGEQYF. In nucleotides, the CDR3 is TGTGCCAGCAGCTCGCTCTCGGGACTCCAAATTGGGGAGCAGTACTTC. This chain links TRBV7-9 with TRBJ2-7; perhaps TRBD2 as D (6 bases). The V end was cut by 4 bases, the J end by 7 bases, with 23 bases between. The germline CDR1 and CDR2 sequences are SEHNR and FQNEAQ (reference sequence). The CDR3 length is 16 residues.

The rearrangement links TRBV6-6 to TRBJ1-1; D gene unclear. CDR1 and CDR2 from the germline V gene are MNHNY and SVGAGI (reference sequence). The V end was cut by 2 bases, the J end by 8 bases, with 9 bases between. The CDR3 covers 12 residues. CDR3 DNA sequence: TGTGCCAGCAGTTACCCTACACGGGAAGCTTTCTTT. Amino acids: CASSYPTREAFF.

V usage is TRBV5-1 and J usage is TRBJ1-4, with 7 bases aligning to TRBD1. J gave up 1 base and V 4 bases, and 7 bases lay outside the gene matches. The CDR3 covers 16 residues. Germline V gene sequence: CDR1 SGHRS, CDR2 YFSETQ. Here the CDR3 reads CASSRENRGTNEKLFF. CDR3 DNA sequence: TGCGCCAGCAGCAGAGAGAACAGGGGAACTAATGAAAAACTGTTTTTT.

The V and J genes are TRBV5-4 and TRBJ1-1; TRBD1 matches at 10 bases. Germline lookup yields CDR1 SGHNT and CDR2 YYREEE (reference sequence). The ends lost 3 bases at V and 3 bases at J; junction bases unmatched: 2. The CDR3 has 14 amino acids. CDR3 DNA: TGTGCCAGCAGCTGGGGGACAGGGGACACTGAAGCTTTCTTT. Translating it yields CASSWGTGDTEAFF.

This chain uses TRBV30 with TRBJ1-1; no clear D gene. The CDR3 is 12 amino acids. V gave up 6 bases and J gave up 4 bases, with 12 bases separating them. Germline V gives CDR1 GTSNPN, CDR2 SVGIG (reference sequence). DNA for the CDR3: TGTGCCTGCCAGCCGGCAGGCACTGAAGCTTTCTTT. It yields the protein CACQPAGTEAFF.